This T cell receptor (beta chain) comes out of a study of radiotherapy plus CTLA-4 blockade in lung cancer. Study as a whole: Disease control was present in 31% of patients, and objective responses in more than 15%. Overall study findings and caveats: Blood saw expansion of tumor-derived TCR clones after radiotherapy plus ipilimumab.

Assay: immunoSEQ multiplex PCR; the TCRdb copy retains only in-frame clones and omits some. The data hold 35,000 to 50,000 clones, with roughly 73% observed a single time. Regarding this clone: Its antigen is unidentified.

The CDR3 covers 17 residues. Germline CDR1 SGHTA, CDR2 FQGNSA. V was cut by 4 bases and J by 0 bases, with 15 bases left in between. V usage is TRBV7-2 and J usage is TRBJ1-4, with D perhaps TRBD1 (6 bases). The input for sequencing was peripheral blood, taken from a patient treated with radiotherapy plus ipilimumab. The receptor was derived from a human donor with non-small cell lung cancer who had a complete response to radiotherapy plus ipilimumab. The CDR3, as DNA: TGTGCCAGCAGCTCGGGACAAAACGTCGCAACTAATGAAAAACTGTTTTTT. It translates to CASSSGQNVATNEKLFF.